This T cell receptor beta chain was sequenced for a study of shared clonotypes between healthy human individuals. About the research overall: CD4 naive and CD4 memory each took three plates per donor, while CD8 naive took two and CD8 memory one.

Terminally differentiated effector memory CD45RA+ cells were excluded by CCR7 positive selection of CD45RO-negative cells. Losses at the gene ends were 3 bases for V and 6 bases for J; bases not matched to a gene: 3. There are 15 residues in the CDR3. Germline V lookup: CDR1 KGHSH, CDR2 LQKENI. Sorted-subset replicate PCR reactions were performed with around 210 ng DNA, corresponding to about 32,000 T cell genomes. TCRdb's copy holds only in-frame clones and misses some; the assay was immunoSEQ multiplex PCR. The sample shows 1.5 million to 2.5 million clones, about 94% of them seen only once. The receptor's source is a man between 18 and 29 years old in good health. This chain connects TRBV18 to TRBJ2-1; TRBD2 matches at 12 bases. The sample taken for sequencing was naive CD8+ T cells sorted from blood. The CDR3 reads CASSPGTSGRNEQFF. DNA for the CDR3: TGTGCCAGCTCACCGGGGACTAGCGGGCGCAATGAGCAGTTCTTC.